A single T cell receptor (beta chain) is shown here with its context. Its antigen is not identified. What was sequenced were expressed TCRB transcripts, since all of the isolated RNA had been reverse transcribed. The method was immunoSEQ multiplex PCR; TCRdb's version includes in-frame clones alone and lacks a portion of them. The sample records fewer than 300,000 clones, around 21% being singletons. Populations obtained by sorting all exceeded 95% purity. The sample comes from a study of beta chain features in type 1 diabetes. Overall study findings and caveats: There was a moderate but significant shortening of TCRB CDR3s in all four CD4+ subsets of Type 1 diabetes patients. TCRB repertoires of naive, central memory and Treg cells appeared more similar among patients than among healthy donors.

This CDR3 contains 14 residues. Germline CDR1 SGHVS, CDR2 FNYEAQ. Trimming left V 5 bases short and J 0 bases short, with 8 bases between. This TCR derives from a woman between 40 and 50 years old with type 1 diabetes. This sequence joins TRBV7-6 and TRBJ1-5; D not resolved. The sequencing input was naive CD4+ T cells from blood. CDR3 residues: CASSPGISNQPQHF. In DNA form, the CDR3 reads TGTGCCAGCAGCCCCGGGATTAGCAATCAGCCCCAGCATTTT.